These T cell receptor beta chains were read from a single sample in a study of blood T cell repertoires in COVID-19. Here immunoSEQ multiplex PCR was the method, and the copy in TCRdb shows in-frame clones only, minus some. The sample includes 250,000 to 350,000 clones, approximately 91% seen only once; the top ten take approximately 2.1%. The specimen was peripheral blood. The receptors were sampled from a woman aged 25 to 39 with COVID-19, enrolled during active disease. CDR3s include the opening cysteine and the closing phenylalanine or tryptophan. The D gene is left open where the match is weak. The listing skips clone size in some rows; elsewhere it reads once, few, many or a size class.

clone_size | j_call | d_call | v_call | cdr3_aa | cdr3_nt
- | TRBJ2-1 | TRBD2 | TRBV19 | CASSIKMLAGGPSSYNEQFF | TGTGCCAGTAGTATTAAAATGCTAGCGGGAGGGCCTAGCTCCTACAATGAGCAGTTCTTC
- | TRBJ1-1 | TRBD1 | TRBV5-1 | CASSAGQENTEAFF | TGCGCCAGCAGCGCTGGACAGGAGAACACTGAAGCTTTCTTT
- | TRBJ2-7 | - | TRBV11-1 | CASSLAGASGYEQYF | TGTGCCAGCAGCTTAGCGGGGGCCAGCGGCTACGAGCAGTACTTC
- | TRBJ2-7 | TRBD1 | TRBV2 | CASSRQGAKRYEQYF | TGTGCCAGCAGCCGACAGGGGGCGAAAAGGTACGAGCAGTACTTC
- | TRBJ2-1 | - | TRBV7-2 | CASSSNRGGNEQFF | TGTGCCAGCAGCTCTAACAGGGGGGGCAATGAGCAGTTCTTC
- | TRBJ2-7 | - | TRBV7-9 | CASSPTGSYEQYF | TGTGCCAGCAGCCCCACCGGGTCCTACGAGCAGTACTTC
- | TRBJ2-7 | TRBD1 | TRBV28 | CASSGQGAGEQYF | TGTGCCAGCAGTGGACAGGGGGCTGGTGAGCAGTACTTC
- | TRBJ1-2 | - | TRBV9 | CASTEGGNPLGGYTF | TGTGCCAGCACCGAGGGGGGGAACCCCTTAGGGGGCTACACCTTC
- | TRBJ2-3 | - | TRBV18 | CASSPPGAPSDTQYF | TGTGCCAGCTCACCACCGGGAGCCCCATCAGATACGCAGTATTTT
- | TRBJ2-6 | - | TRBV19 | CASISTGANVLTF | TGTGCCAGTATCAGTACCGGGGCCAACGTCCTGACTTTC
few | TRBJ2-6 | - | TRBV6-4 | CASSEGTGAGANVLTF | TGTGCCAGCAGTGAGGGGACGGGGGCTGGGGCCAACGTCCTGACTTTC
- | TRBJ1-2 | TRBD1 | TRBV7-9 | CAGSSDRDYGYTF | TGTGCCGGGTCTTCTGACAGGGACTATGGCTACACCTTC
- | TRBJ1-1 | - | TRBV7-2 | CASTPGGVLRF | TGTGCCAGCACCCCGGGCGGGGTACTCCGCTTT
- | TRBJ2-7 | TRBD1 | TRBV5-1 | CASSERQGSHEQYF | TGCGCCAGCAGCGAGAGACAGGGGTCCCACGAGCAGTACTTC
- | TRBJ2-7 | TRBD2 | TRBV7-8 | CASSLRTSGSKQYF | TGTGCCAGCAGCCTCCGGACTAGCGGGAGCAAGCAGTACTTC
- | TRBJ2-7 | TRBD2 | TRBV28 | CASSLRSGSEQYF | TGTGCCAGCAGTTTACGAAGCGGGAGCGAGCAGTACTTC
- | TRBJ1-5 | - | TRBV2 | CASSDRIYQPQHF | TGTGCCAGCAGTGACAGGATCTATCAGCCCCAGCATTTT
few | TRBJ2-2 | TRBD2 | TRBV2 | CASIGLDGGVNTGELFF | TGTGCCAGCATAGGACTAGACGGCGGCGTTAACACCGGGGAGCTGTTTTTT
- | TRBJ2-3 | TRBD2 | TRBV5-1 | CASSLDAGVSTDTQYF | TGCGCCAGCAGCTTGGACGCGGGGGTGAGCACAGATACGCAGTATTTT
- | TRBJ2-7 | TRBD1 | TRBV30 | CAWSVRTGNEQYF | TGTGCCTGGAGTGTTCGGACAGGTAACGAGCAGTACTTC
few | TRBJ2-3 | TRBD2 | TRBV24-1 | CATSDSLLAGGSNTQYF | TGTGCCACCAGTGATTCCTTGCTAGCGGGAGGGTCAAATACGCAGTATTTT
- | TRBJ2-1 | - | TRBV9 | CASSDRTAPVGEQFF | TGTGCCAGCAGCGACCGGACAGCGCCGGTGGGTGAGCAGTTCTTC
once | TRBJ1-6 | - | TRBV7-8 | CASSRTLYNSPLHF | TGTGCCAGCAGCCGGACACTCTATAATTCACCCCTCCACTTT
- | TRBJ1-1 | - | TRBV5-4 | CASSYQGNTEAFF | TGTGCCAGCAGCTACCAGGGGAACACTGAAGCTTTCTTT
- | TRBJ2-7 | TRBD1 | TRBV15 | CATSRDRAQGAYEQYF | TGTGCCACCAGCAGAGATAGGGCCCAGGGGGCCTACGAGCAGTACTTC
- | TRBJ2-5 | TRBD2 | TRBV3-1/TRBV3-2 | CASSLGLAGGQETQYF | TGTGCCAGCAGCCTCGGACTAGCGGGAGGCCAGGAGACCCAGTACTTC
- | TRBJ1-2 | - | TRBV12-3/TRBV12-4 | CASMTGSYGYTF | TGTGCCAGCATGACAGGATCCTATGGCTACACCTTC
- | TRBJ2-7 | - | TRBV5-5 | CASSPSTSFYEQYF | TGTGCCAGCAGCCCTTCGACTAGTTTCTACGAGCAGTACTTC
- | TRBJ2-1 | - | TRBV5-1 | CASSLVRRAAYNEQFF | TGCGCCAGCAGCTTGGTACGCAGGGCGGCCTACAATGAGCAGTTCTTC
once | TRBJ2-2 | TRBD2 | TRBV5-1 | CASSHGLAAGELFF | TGCGCCAGCAGCCACGGACTAGCGGCCGGGGAGCTGTTTTTT
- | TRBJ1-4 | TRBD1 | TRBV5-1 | CASSLQGPTTATNEKLFF | TGCGCCAGCAGCTTACAGGGGCCAACTACGGCAACTAATGAAAAACTGTTTTTT
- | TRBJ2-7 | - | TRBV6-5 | CASRPSLSPYEQYF | TGTGCCAGCAGACCTTCACTATCTCCCTACGAGCAGTACTTC
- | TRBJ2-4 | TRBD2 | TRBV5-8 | CASSFFREGLAKNIQYF | TGTGCCAGCAGCTTCTTTCGGGAGGGGCTAGCCAAAAACATTCAGTACTTC
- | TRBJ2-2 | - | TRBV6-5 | CASSYRHLNTGELFF | TGTGCCAGCAGTTACAGACACTTGAACACCGGGGAGCTGTTTTTT
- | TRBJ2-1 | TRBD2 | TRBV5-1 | CASSPLAGDNEQFF | TGCGCCAGCAGCCCTCTAGCGGGGGACAATGAGCAGTTCTTC
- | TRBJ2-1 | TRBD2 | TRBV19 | CATAQAGGTREQFF | TGTGCCACGGCCCAAGCGGGAGGGACGCGTGAGCAGTTCTTC